What follows are 29 T cell receptor beta chains derived from one specimen sequenced in a study of blood T cell repertoires in COVID-19. TCRdb keeps only in-frame clones here, not all; method: immunoSEQ multiplex PCR. The data contain 450,000 or so clones, roughly 87% of them seen just once; the ten biggest clones take up 0.7% to 1%. The specimen was peripheral blood. Source of these receptors: a man between 18 and 29 years old with COVID-19, enrolled during active disease.

J is TRBJ2-7 and V is TRBV7-8; D possibly corresponds to TRBD1 (6 bases). The germline CDR1 and CDR2 sequences are SGHVS and FQNEAQ. The CDR3 is 14 amino acids. Between the trimmed V and J ends, which lost 1 base and 5 bases, there was a span of 12 bases. The CDR3 loop reads CASSLVRTVDEQYF. CDR3 nucleotides: TGTGCCAGCAGCTTAGTCAGGACAGTTGACGAGCAGTACTTC.

This chain uses TRBV5-4 with TRBJ2-7; 13 bases are a match to TRBD2. Germline V gene lookup returns CDR1 SGHNT and CDR2 YYREEE (reference sequence). The CDR3 has 16 amino acids. Trimming at V came to 4 bases and at J to 6 bases, leaving 10 bases not matched to a gene. Here the CDR3 reads CASSGGGTSGVREQYF. The CDR3 coding sequence is TGTGCCAGCAGCGGGGGAGGGACTAGCGGGGTTCGCGAGCAGTACTTC. Supplemented by reference TRBV5-4 and TRBJ2-7, the full variable domain reads ETGVTQSPTHLIKTRGQQVTLRCSSQSGHNTVSWYQQALGQGPQFIFQYYREEENGRGNFPPRFSGLQFPNYSSELNVNALELDDSALYLCASSGGGTSGVREQYFGPGTRLTVT.

The chain employs TRBV19 and TRBJ1-3; tentatively, D is TRBD1 (6 bases). Germline lookup yields CDR1 LNHDA and CDR2 SQIVND (reference sequence). The CDR3 has 13 amino acids. Deletions cut 8 bases from V and 4 bases from J, with 12 bases between. CDR3 amino acids: CASGAGVGNTIYF. The DNA of the CDR3 is TGTGCCAGTGGGGCAGGGGTCGGAAACACCATATATTTT.

The gene calls are TRBV7-8 and TRBJ1-6, with TRBD1 identical over 9 bases. J lost 8 bases, V lost 4 bases, and 3 bases had no gene match. The CDR3 spans 14 residues. Germline V gene lookup returns CDR1 SGHVS and CDR2 FQNEAQ. CDR3 nucleotide sequence: TGTGCCAGCAGCTCGGGACAGGGCCATTCACCCCTCCACTTT. This translates into CASSSGQGHSPLHF.

The chain uses TRBV19 and TRBJ2-2, with 10 bases identical to TRBD1. The CDR3 contains 16 residues. Unmatched junction bases numbered 4, after V lost 3 bases and J lost 3 bases. CDR1 and CDR2 (germline): LNHDA, SQIVND (reference sequence). In DNA form, the CDR3 reads TGTGCCAGTAGTATCCTTGACAGGGGGCACACCGGGGAGCTGTTTTTT. As protein: CASSILDRGHTGELFF.

This clone was seen more than once but under ten times. The rearrangement uses TRBV7-2 and TRBJ2-3; TRBD1 agrees at 9 bases. Germline V CDR1 and CDR2: SGHTA, FQGNSA. V gave up 2 bases and J gave up 2 bases; unmatched junction bases: 11. The CDR3 is 18 amino acids. The CDR3 is CASSLKSPGQGITDTQYF. The CDR3 DNA is TGTGCCAGCAGCTTAAAGTCCCCCGGACAGGGGATCACAGATACGCAGTATTTT.

V gene TRBV9 combines with J gene TRBJ2-1, with D possibly matching TRBD1 (5 bases). Trimming removed 4 bases at V and 8 bases at J, with 13 bases between. The germline gives CDR1 SGDLS, CDR2 YYNGEE. The CDR3 spans 13 residues. The CDR3 DNA sequence: TGTGCCAGCAGCCTCATTCAGGGCCATGAGCAGTTCTTC. Translating gives CASSLIQGHEQFF.

J is TRBJ2-3 and V is TRBV27; 9 bases align to TRBD2. Germline V gene sequence: CDR1 MNHEY, CDR2 SMNVEV (reference sequence). Trimming cost V 5 bases and J 1 base; bases outside gene matches: 7. The CDR3 consists of 16 residues. The DNA for the CDR3 is TGTGCCAGCAGTCAACTGGGACTAGCCGGCACAGATACGCAGTATTTT. It is translated as CASSQLGLAGTDTQYF.

V is TRBV7-6 and J is TRBJ1-6; D perhaps matches TRBD1 (6 bases). CDR1 SGHVS and CDR2 FNYEAQ come from the germline V gene. V was trimmed by 5 bases and J by 0 bases, leaving 14 bases between them. The CDR3 consists of 17 residues. CDR3 DNA sequence: TGTGCCAGCAGCCTGGACAGTATGAGCTCCTATAATTCACCCCTCCACTTT. This codes for CASSLDSMSSYNSPLHF.

The rearrangement links TRBV25-1 to TRBJ2-3; TRBD2 is a possible D gene (5 bases). This CDR3 comprises 15 residues. Trimming took 4 bases from V and 0 from J, leaving 11 bases between them. Germline CDR1 MGHDK, CDR2 SYGVNS. This CDR3 is CASSGKLDSTDTQYF. CDR3 sequence (DNA): TGTGCCAGCAGTGGGAAACTAGACAGCACAGATACGCAGTATTTT.

CDR3 bases: TGTGCCAGCAGCGGGAGGGGGAGGACTGAAGCTTTCTTT. This codes for CASSGRGRTEAFF. The V call is TRBV3-1 (or the pseudogene TRBV3-2), the J call TRBJ1-1; D might be TRBD1 (6 bases). The germline CDR1 and CDR2 sequences are LGHDT and YNNKEL (reference sequence). The CDR3 is 13 amino acids. Trimming took off 5 bases at V and 5 bases at J, with 12 bases between the two ends.

V is TRBV15 and J is TRBJ2-4; TRBD2 aligns across 12 bases. The CDR3 contains 13 residues. CDR1 and CDR2 from the germline V gene are LNHNV and YYDKDF (reference sequence). The V segment lost 8 bases and the J segment 6 bases; nucleotides outside the gene matches: 2. CDR3 amino acids: CATWTSGVNIQYF. CDR3 in DNA: TGTGCCACCTGGACTAGCGGGGTAAACATTCAGTACTTC.

The sample holds a few counts of this clone. The chain joins TRBV3-1 (or the pseudogene TRBV3-2) to TRBJ1-6; the D gene is possibly TRBD1 (5 bases). The CDR3 loop spans 15 amino acids. Trimming shortened V by 0 bases and J by 13 bases, and 16 bases separated the two germline ends. Per the germline V gene, CDR1 is LGHDT and CDR2 is YNNKEL (reference sequence). The CDR3 DNA reads TGTGCCAGCAGCCAAGATCTGGACACTCCTCGGCCCCTCCACTTT. Translated: CASSQDLDTPRPLHF.

Here the CDR3 DNA reads TGTGCCAGCAGCCCAAGCAGTGGGACAGTTAACGAGCAGTACTTC. Protein sequence: CASSPSSGTVNEQYF. The chain carries TRBV3-1 (or the pseudogene TRBV3-2) and TRBJ2-7; 7 bases are a match to TRBD1. The CDR3 runs 15 residues. The ends lost 4 bases at V and 5 bases at J; junction bases unmatched: 11. Germline CDR1 is LGHDT and CDR2 is YNNKEL (reference sequence).

This clone was seen a single time. The chain couples TRBV4-1 to TRBJ1-4; TRBD1 matches at 7 bases. The CDR3 loop spans 13 amino acids. The J segment lost 8 bases and the V segment lost 2 bases, leaving 2 bases of the junction unmatched. CDR1 and CDR2 (germline): MGHRA, YSYEKL. The CDR3 region is CASSQIQGEKLFF. The CDR3 bases are TGCGCCAGCAGCCAAATACAGGGGGAAAAACTGTTTTTT.

This clone has a single count. The rearrangement uses TRBV7-3 and TRBJ2-1, with no clear D. This CDR3 spans 14 amino acids. The ends were cut back, 2 bases at V and 5 bases at J, with 10 bases in the middle. Germline V lookup: CDR1 SGHTA, CDR2 FQGTGA. The CDR3 loop reads CASSLGGTHNEQFF. DNA for the CDR3: TGTGCCAGCAGCTTAGGCGGAACCCACAATGAGCAGTTCTTC. The whole variable domain, remainder taken from reference TRBV7-3 and TRBJ2-1, is GAGVSQTPSNKVTEKGKYVELRCDPISGHTALYWYRQSLGQGPEFLIYFQGTGAADDSGLPNDRFFAVRPEGSVSTLKIQRTERGDSAVYLCASSLGGTHNEQFFGPGTRLTVL.

The chain employs TRBV11-2 and TRBJ2-1, with TRBD2 matching over 7 bases. The CDR3 has 12 amino acids. The V and J ends lost 11 bases and 8 bases, in that order; junction bases with no gene match: 9. The V gene's germline CDR1 is SGHAT and CDR2 FQNNGV. CDR3 bases: TGTGCCGGGGGGGGAAGGCTGGATGAGCAGTTCTTC. This translates into CAGGGRLDEQFF. Supplemented by reference TRBV11-2 and TRBJ2-1, the full variable domain reads EAGVAQSPRYKIIEKRQSVAFWCNPISGHATLYWYQQILGQGPKLLIQFQNNGVVDDSQLPKDRFSAERLKGVDSTLKIQPAKLEDSAVYLCAGGGRLDEQFFGPGTRLTVL.

The J gene is TRBJ1-5, the V gene TRBV6-1; 8 nucleotides agree with TRBD1. The CDR3 has 16 residues. CDR1 MNHNS and CDR2 SASEGT come from the germline V gene. Trimming removed 4 bases from V and 2 bases from J; junction bases left unmatched: 7. In DNA, the CDR3 is TGTGCCAGCAGTGGAGGACAGGGTCAAGGCAATCAGCCCCAGCATTTT. Translating it yields CASSGGQGQGNQPQHF.

This chain joins TRBV7-2 and TRBJ1-1; TRBD1 agrees at 7 bases. This CDR3 is built from 14 residues. CDR1 is SGHTA and CDR2 is FQGNSA in the germline V gene. V dropped 1 base and J dropped 12; count of bases not matched to a gene: 11. The CDR3 spells CASSLEGAEVRPFF. CDR3 DNA: TGTGCCAGCAGCTTAGAGGGGGCGGAGGTTCGTCCTTTCTTT.

The V call is TRBV29-1, the J call TRBJ1-4; TRBD1 might be the D (6 bases). Germline loops: CDR1 SQVTM, CDR2 ANQGSEA. Trimming stripped 7 bases from V and 8 bases from J, with 17 bases between. The CDR3 has 13 amino acids. CDR3 coding DNA: TGCAGCGCCGAGACAGGCCGTGAGGAAAAACTGTTTTTT. Its translation: CSAETGREEKLFF.

V is TRBV19 and J is TRBJ1-1; TRBD1 is a possible D gene (5 bases). This CDR3 is 15 amino acids long. Between the trimmed V and J ends, which lost 5 bases and 0 bases, there was a span of 13 bases. Looked up from germline, CDR1 is LNHDA and CDR2 is SQIVND (reference sequence). The CDR3 loop is CASSVRDQVNTEAFF. The CDR3 DNA sequence: TGTGCCAGTAGTGTCAGGGATCAGGTGAACACTGAAGCTTTCTTT. The full variable domain, rest sourced from reference TRBV19 and TRBJ1-1, is DGGITQSPKYLFRKEGQNVTLSCEQNLNHDAMYWYRQDPGQGLRLIYYSQIVNDFQKGDIAEGYSVSREKKESFPLTVTSAQKNPTAFYLCASSVRDQVNTEAFFGQGTRLTVV.

Remarks on this clone: Other DNA sequences of this sample code for an identical CDR3. The chain has TRBV19 and TRBJ2-1; D is possibly TRBD2 (7 bases). The CDR3 length is 15 residues. The V and J ends lost 3 bases and 4 bases respectively, with 13 bases between them. Germline lookup yields CDR1 LNHDA and CDR2 SQIVND (reference sequence). CDR3 region: CASSISGGPYNEQFF. The CDR3 DNA is TGTGCCAGTAGTATCTCGGGGGGCCCATACAATGAGCAGTTCTTC.

The rearrangement uses TRBV29-1 and TRBJ1-2; possible D gene TRBD1, 6 bases. Trimming took 5 bases from V and 2 from J, leaving 24 bases between them. This CDR3 comprises 17 residues. CDR1 and CDR2 from the germline V gene are SQVTM and ANQGSEA. The DNA for the CDR3 is TGCAGCGTTAAGGGGATTTCCCGGGACACAGTAAACTATGGCTACACCTTC. This gives the protein CSVKGISRDTVNYGYTF. The whole variable domain, filled in from reference TRBV29-1 and TRBJ1-2, reads SAVISQKPSRDICQRGTSLTIQCQVDSQVTMMFWYRQQPGQSLTLIATANQGSEATYESGFVIDKFPISRPNLTFSTLTVSNMSPEDSSIYLCSVKGISRDTVNYGYTFGSGTRLTVV.

The V and J genes are TRBV20-1 and TRBJ2-4, with TRBD2 matching over 9 bases. The germline V gene has CDR1 DFQATT and CDR2 SNEGSKA (reference sequence). With V trimmed by 3 bases and J by 3 bases, 15 bases remained unmatched. This CDR3 has 18 residues. The CDR3 DNA reads as TGCAGTGCTAGTGCGCTAGCGGGATACCCCCTTGTCAAAAACATTCAGTACTTC. Its protein product is CSASALAGYPLVKNIQYF.

This clone was seen only a few times. This chain connects TRBV19 to TRBJ2-1; 9 bases align to TRBD1. This CDR3 is 15 amino acids long. Germline trimming cut 5 bases from V and 3 bases from J; bases unmatched to any gene: 5. Per the germline V gene, CDR1 is LNHDA and CDR2 is SQIVND (reference sequence). The CDR3 is CASSLGTGNYNEQFF. The CDR3 bases are TGTGCCAGTAGTTTAGGGACAGGGAACTACAATGAGCAGTTCTTC.

The genes are TRBV24-1 and TRBJ2-1; 7 bases line up with TRBD1. Trimming took 4 bases from V and 3 from J; bases not matched to a gene: 2. This CDR3 has 14 amino acids. Germline values: CDR1 KGHDR, CDR2 SFDVKD. The CDR3 DNA reads TGTGCCACCAGTGACGCAGGGGGCTACAATGAGCAGTTCTTC. As protein: CATSDAGGYNEQFF.

The genes are TRBV7-2 and TRBJ2-7; maybe TRBD1 (5 bases). This CDR3 is built from 12 residues. V lost 4 bases and J lost 4, with 8 bases in between. Germline CDR1 SGHTA, CDR2 FQGNSA. The CDR3 is CASSYDSYEQYF. The CDR3, as DNA: TGTGCCAGCAGCTACGACAGTTACGAGCAGTACTTC.

This chain uses TRBV5-1 with TRBJ2-2, with D possibly matching TRBD1 (5 bases). V lost 1 base and J 7 bases, leaving 5 bases between the germline ends. The CDR3 loop spans 12 amino acids. Germline assignment: CDR1 SGHRS and CDR2 YFSETQ. The DNA of the CDR3 is TGCGCCAGCAGCTTGCAGGGCGGGGAGCTGTTTTTT. Translated, it gives CASSLQGGELFF.

As to this clone: Other DNA sequences in the same sample also yield this CDR3. V usage is TRBV4-1 and J usage is TRBJ2-7, with D hard to call. Germline loops: CDR1 MGHRA, CDR2 YSYEKL. Deletions cut 0 bases from V and 0 bases from J, with 6 bases between. This CDR3 is built from 14 residues. The CDR3 DNA is TGCGCCAGCAGCCAAGATTTCCTCTCCTACGAGCAGTACTTC. This codes for CASSQDFLSYEQYF.